This T cell receptor (beta chain) was documented in a study of CD8+ T cells in alopecia areata. Stated treatment: oral pan-JAK inhibitor, 5-10 mg twice daily. PBMCs provided sorted CD4+ and CD8+ T cells. Extraction and reverse transcription of RNA yielded cDNA as the sequencing template. Sequencing used immunoSEQ multiplex PCR; TCRdb keeps in-frame clones, though not all of them. The table records around 270,000 clones, roughly 64% of them present only once. In germline, CDR1 is SQVTM, CDR2 ANQGSEA. CDR3 length equals 14 residues. Losses at the gene ends were 7 bases for V and 10 bases for J; bases not matched to a gene: 11.

The sequenced sample was CD4+ T cells sorted from blood, obtained at week 24, from a patient treated with tofacitinib. J is TRBJ2-1 and V is TRBV29-1; 12 positions agree with TRBD2. The TCR originated in a human donor with alopecia areata. The CDR3 sequence: CSAGGLAGFLEQFF. CDR3 bases: TGCAGCGCTGGGGGACTAGCGGGTTTTCTGGAGCAGTTCTTC.